The subject of this entry is one TCR beta chain. This specimen belongs to a study of blood T cell repertoires in COVID-19. Study overall: Donors in the United States, Italy and Spain gave samples during acute or convalescent COVID-19. From T cells, B-cell-depleted T cells, or PBMCs came the material, which was cDNA or gDNA.

Seattle's enrolled individuals joined amid active infection and were then monitored longitudinally. Under the authors' procedure: Counts of nucleated cells, estimated from reference gene primer amplification, were obtained. Clones were read by immunoSEQ multiplex PCR, and TCRdb kept only the in-frame ones, dropping some. That table is the source of V, J and clone size, and D and trimming were worked out from the DNA. The sample contains about 170,000 clones, 84% of which appear only once. Per the germline V gene, CDR1 is SGHTA and CDR2 is FQGNSA. This CDR3 has 15 residues. The germline V and J ends were trimmed by 5 bases and 3 bases, with 13 bases remaining between them.

This TCR derives from a woman at least 80 years old with COVID-19, enrolled during active disease. The J gene is TRBJ2-2, the V gene TRBV7-2; TRBD2 might be the D (5 bases). Sequencing was done on a sample of peripheral blood. CDR3 nucleotides: TGTGCCAGCAGCCAACAAACGGGGTACACCGGGGAGCTGTTTTTT. Amino acid sequence: CASSQQTGYTGELFF.